Detailed here is one T cell receptor (beta chain). Germline CDR1 MDHEN, CDR2 SYDVKM. The CDR3 is made up of 13 amino acids. The ends were cut back, 6 bases at V and 2 bases at J, with 11 bases in the middle. These data come from a study of technical replicates of blood from a few donors. Clones were sequenced by immunoSEQ multiplex PCR, and TCRdb holds only the in-frame ones, with some missing. This sample has 70,000 or so clones, with 92% found just once. The receptor was isolated from a human donor in good health. V usage is TRBV28 and J usage is TRBJ2-7, with a weak D call TRBD1 (6 bases). Sequenced sample: T cells isolated from PBMCs. The CDR3 bases are TGTGCCAGCAGCCGCGGACAGACCTACGAGCAGTACTTC. Translated: CASSRGQTYEQYF.